This paragraph covers one TCR beta chain sequence. Its antigen remains unknown. Nonspecific anti-CD3/anti-CD28 bead stimulation represents the broad CD4+ T cell repertoire. Responding CD4+ T cells were sorted by upregulation of both CD40 ligand and CD69. The data originate from a study of persistence of HIV-infected CD4 T cells. The CDR3 loop spans 12 amino acids. Trimming shortened V by 4 bases and J by 1 base, and 8 bases separated the two germline ends. Germline CDR1 reads SQVTM; CDR2 reads ANQGSEA. The libraries were made with immunoSEQ version 4 in survey mode. Template was genomic DNA at 10 ng/uL, with up to roughly 1 ug used per sample. Assay used: immunoSEQ multiplex PCR; TCRdb lists only in-frame clones, some missing. This sample has under 45,000 clones, with 70% to 90% found just once.

The rearrangement joins TRBV29-1 to TRBJ2-7, with TRBD1 as a possible D gene (5 bases). The sequencing used CD4+ T cells sorted from PBMCs after roughly 18-hour stimulation, collected from a patient who received antiretroviral therapy. The sequence was obtained from an adult man with HIV who was CMV-seropositive. The CDR3 DNA sequence: TGCAGCGTTGGAAGACAGTCCTACGAGCAGTACTTC. This encodes CSVGRQSYEQYF.